These T cell receptor beta chains were read from a single sample in a study of blood T cell repertoires in COVID-19. This table comes from immunoSEQ multiplex PCR, and its TCRdb copy is limited to in-frame clones, with some not included. The data contain over 70,000 clones, approximately 88% of them singletons. The sequenced sample was peripheral blood. Every receptor here comes from a woman older than 75 with acute or convalescent COVID-19. Each CDR3 is given with its conserved first and last residue. A D gene is named only where the DNA matches it firmly. For some rows the clone size is stated as once, few or many, or as a class when expanded; others skip it.

D gene	V gene	J gene	clone size	CDR3 DNA	CDR3 protein
TRBD1	TRBV18	TRBJ2-5	NA	TGTGCCAGCTCATCTCGACAGGGCCTGGAGACCCAGTACTTC	CASSSRQGLETQYF
TRBD2	TRBV7-2	TRBJ2-1	NA	TGTGCCAGCAGCTTATTAGGGACTAGCGTAGGCAATGAGCAGTTCTTC	CASSLLGTSVGNEQFF
TRBD2	TRBV6-5	TRBJ2-7	NA	TGTGCCAGCAGTTCCCTAGCGGGGGCCTACGAGCAGTACTTC	CASSSLAGAYEQYF
NA	TRBV10-2	TRBJ1-1	NA	TGCGCCAGCAGTAGCTCGACAGGTTTGAACACTGAAGCTTTCTTT	CASSSSTGLNTEAFF
NA	TRBV7-2	TRBJ1-6	NA	TGTGCCAGCAGCTTCGGTCGGGGGGGAAATTCACCCCTCCACTTT	CASSFGRGGNSPLHF
NA	TRBV6-2/TRBV6-3	TRBJ1-4	NA	TGTGCCAGCAGTTACTCTAGCCGGGGACAAGAAAAACTGTTTTTT	CASSYSSRGQEKLFF
NA	TRBV19	TRBJ2-3	NA	TGTGCCAGTAGTATTGGTCAGGGGATTGTAGATACGCAGTATTTT	CASSIGQGIVDTQYF
TRBD1	TRBV19	TRBJ2-1	NA	TGTGCCAGTAGTATAGGACAGGGGGCATACAATGAGCAGTTCTTC	CASSIGQGAYNEQFF
NA	TRBV6-1	TRBJ2-7	NA	TGTGCCAGCAGTGAAGGATCCCCAGGACTGCTGAGCTCCTACGAGCAGTACTTC	CASSEGSPGLLSSYEQYF
TRBD1	TRBV6-6	TRBJ1-1	NA	TGTGCCAGCAGTTACTGGAGGACAGGACAGAACACTGAAGCTTTCTTT	CASSYWRTGQNTEAFF
NA	TRBV3-1/TRBV3-2	TRBJ2-5	NA	TGTGCCAGCAGAGAGCGGGCTGGGGAGACCCAGTACTTC	CASRERAGETQYF
TRBD1	TRBV7-8	TRBJ1-1	NA	TGTGCCAGCAGTAACAACAGGGGGAGCACTGAAGCTTTCTTT	CASSNNRGSTEAFF
NA	TRBV5-6	TRBJ2-7	NA	TGTGCCAGCAGCCCTAGGCCGGGAGCCTACGAGCAGTACTTC	CASSPRPGAYEQYF
TRBD1	TRBV7-9	TRBJ2-7	NA	TGTGCCAGCAGCCAGGTCGGGACAGGGGGCTACGAGCAGTACTTC	CASSQVGTGGYEQYF
TRBD1	TRBV5-8	TRBJ2-5	NA	TGTGCCAGCAGCTGGGACAGGGGGGCGAAAGAGACCCAGTACTTC	CASSWDRGAKETQYF
NA	TRBV6-6	TRBJ1-1	once	TGTGCCAGCAGTTACCTGGAGGAAGCTTTCTTT	CASSYLEEAFF
NA	TRBV19	TRBJ2-1	NA	TGTGCCAGTAGTGCCTCGGGGGGCGAGCAGTTCTTC	CASSASGGEQFF